This is a list of T cell receptor beta chains from one sample in a study of vaccination effects on CD4 cells after COVID-19. These TCRs are of unknown antigen specificity. This table comes from immunoSEQ multiplex PCR, and its TCRdb copy is limited to in-frame clones, with some not included. The table shows about 38,000 clones, with over 80% occurring only once. Sequences were derived from CD4+ T cells from PBMCs cultured without peptide, sampled before COVID-19 vaccination. Receptor source: a human donor who received a COVID-19 vaccine. CDR3s include the opening cysteine and the closing phenylalanine or tryptophan. Each record gives: V gene, clone size, D gene, J gene, CDR3 protein, CDR3 DNA. D genes are given only for firm matches. Clone size appears in some rows only: once, few, many, or a class for an expanded clone.

V gene: TRBV6-2/TRBV6-3
clone size: once
D gene: TRBD1
J gene: TRBJ2-3
CDR3 protein: CASSYPIRQGAADTQYF
CDR3 DNA: TGTGCCAGCAGTTACCCGATAAGACAGGGGGCAGCAGATACGCAGTATTTT

V gene: TRBV11-1
clone size: -
D gene: -
J gene: TRBJ2-5
CDR3 protein: CASSSDTLLGVTQYF
CDR3 DNA: TGTGCCAGCAGCTCGGATACACTGCTGGGGGTGACCCAGTACTTC

V gene: TRBV3-1/TRBV3-2
clone size: -
D gene: TRBD1
J gene: TRBJ2-5
CDR3 protein: CASSQGQSLETQYF
CDR3 DNA: TGTGCCAGCAGCCAGGGACAGTCCTTGGAGACCCAGTACTTC

V gene: TRBV9
clone size: few
D gene: TRBD1
J gene: TRBJ1-6
CDR3 protein: CASSVGQGGDSPLHF
CDR3 DNA: TGTGCCAGCAGCGTAGGACAGGGTGGGGATTCACCCCTCCACTTT

V gene: TRBV2
clone size: -
D gene: -
J gene: TRBJ2-1
CDR3 protein: CASSERDYEQFF
CDR3 DNA: TGTGCCAGCAGTGAAAGAGATTATGAGCAGTTCTTC

V gene: TRBV10-3
clone size: -
D gene: TRBD1
J gene: TRBJ1-4
CDR3 protein: CAISELTGIGEKLFF
CDR3 DNA: TGTGCCATCAGTGAGTTGACAGGGATCGGTGAAAAACTGTTTTTT

V gene: TRBV24-1
clone size: -
D gene: TRBD1
J gene: TRBJ2-5
CDR3 protein: CATGVTGFGSGETQYF
CDR3 DNA: TGTGCCACGGGAGTGACAGGGTTCGGTTCTGGAGAGACCCAGTACTTC

V gene: TRBV28
clone size: -
D gene: -
J gene: TRBJ1-1
CDR3 protein: CASGGLRGITEAFF
CDR3 DNA: TGTGCCAGCGGTGGATTGAGGGGGATCACTGAAGCTTTCTTT

V gene: TRBV30
clone size: -
D gene: -
J gene: TRBJ1-3
CDR3 protein: CAWSVQRDAYSGNTIYF
CDR3 DNA: TGTGCCTGGAGTGTACAGCGGGACGCATACTCTGGAAACACCATATATTTT

V gene: TRBV7-3
clone size: -
D gene: -
J gene: TRBJ2-5
CDR3 protein: CASSLHWGETQYF
CDR3 DNA: TGTGCCAGCAGCTTACACTGGGGGGAGACCCAGTACTTC

V gene: TRBV7-2
clone size: -
D gene: TRBD1
J gene: TRBJ2-1
CDR3 protein: CASSLRGQTLGNAEQFF
CDR3 DNA: TGTGCCAGCAGCTTAAGGGGGCAGACGCTCGGAAATGCTGAGCAGTTCTTC

V gene: TRBV4-1
clone size: few
D gene: -
J gene: TRBJ1-1
CDR3 protein: CASSQPVGTEAFF
CDR3 DNA: TGCGCCAGCAGCCAACCGGTGGGCACTGAAGCTTTCTTT

V gene: TRBV9
clone size: -
D gene: -
J gene: TRBJ2-3
CDR3 protein: CASSVVGGSGGTDTQYF
CDR3 DNA: TGTGCCAGCAGCGTAGTAGGCGGGTCGGGGGGCACAGATACGCAGTATTTT

V gene: TRBV9
clone size: -
D gene: TRBD2
J gene: TRBJ2-5
CDR3 protein: CASSVGTSDQETQYF
CDR3 DNA: TGTGCCAGCAGCGTCGGGACTAGCGACCAAGAGACCCAGTACTTC

V gene: TRBV29-1
clone size: few
D gene: -
J gene: TRBJ1-1
CDR3 protein: CSGDGQTEAFF
CDR3 DNA: TGCAGCGGGGACGGACAGACTGAAGCTTTCTTT

V gene: TRBV24-1
clone size: -
D gene: TRBD1
J gene: TRBJ1-5
CDR3 protein: CATGEGQSSNQPQHF
CDR3 DNA: TGTGCCACCGGGGAGGGACAGTCTAGCAATCAGCCCCAGCATTTT

V gene: TRBV30
clone size: -
D gene: TRBD1
J gene: TRBJ2-6
CDR3 protein: CARDRRGANVLTF
CDR3 DNA: TGTGCCAGGGACAGAAGGGGGGCCAACGTCCTGACTTTC

V gene: TRBV6-4
clone size: -
D gene: -
J gene: TRBJ1-2
CDR3 protein: CASSESGAGYGYTF
CDR3 DNA: TGTGCCAGCAGTGAATCAGGGGCGGGCTATGGCTACACCTTC

V gene: TRBV11-2
clone size: -
D gene: -
J gene: TRBJ1-4
CDR3 protein: CASSPGLSNEKLFF
CDR3 DNA: TGTGCCAGCAGCCCCGGGTTGAGTAATGAAAAACTGTTTTTT

V gene: TRBV11-1
clone size: -
D gene: -
J gene: TRBJ1-2
CDR3 protein: CASSLIPLYGYTF
CDR3 DNA: TGTGCCAGCAGCTTAATTCCCCTTTATGGCTACACCTTC

V gene: TRBV6-6
clone size: -
D gene: -
J gene: TRBJ2-2
CDR3 protein: CASIRASANTGELFF
CDR3 DNA: TGTGCCAGCATCAGAGCCTCCGCGAACACCGGGGAGCTGTTTTTT

V gene: TRBV7-2
clone size: -
D gene: TRBD2
J gene: TRBJ2-1
CDR3 protein: CASSLVAGGNEQFF
CDR3 DNA: TGTGCCAGCAGCTTAGTAGCGGGGGGTAATGAGCAGTTCTTC

V gene: TRBV7-7
clone size: -
D gene: -
J gene: TRBJ2-1
CDR3 protein: CASSLSSYNEQFF
CDR3 DNA: TGTGCCAGCAGCTTATCCTCCTACAATGAGCAGTTCTTC

V gene: TRBV6-6
clone size: -
D gene: -
J gene: TRBJ1-2
CDR3 protein: CASTRLAGGYGYTF
CDR3 DNA: TGTGCCAGCACTCGGTTGGCAGGCGGTTATGGCTACACCTTC

V gene: TRBV24-1
clone size: -
D gene: -
J gene: TRBJ2-3
CDR3 protein: CATSRTVTDTQYF
CDR3 DNA: TGTGCCACCAGTCGTACAGTCACAGATACGCAGTATTTT

V gene: TRBV14
clone size: -
D gene: -
J gene: TRBJ2-6
CDR3 protein: CASRLSGANVLTF
CDR3 DNA: TGTGCCAGCAGGCTTTCTGGGGCCAACGTCCTGACTTTC

V gene: TRBV6-6
clone size: -
D gene: TRBD1
J gene: TRBJ2-2
CDR3 protein: CASQKLRTGTGELFF
CDR3 DNA: TGTGCCAGCCAAAAACTCCGGACAGGGACCGGGGAGCTGTTTTTT

V gene: TRBV5-1
clone size: -
D gene: TRBD1
J gene: TRBJ1-5
CDR3 protein: CASRPGTGAYQPQHF
CDR3 DNA: TGCGCCAGCAGGCCCGGGACAGGGGCTTATCAGCCCCAGCATTTT

V gene: TRBV29-1
clone size: -
D gene: -
J gene: TRBJ1-2
CDR3 protein: CSVEGSWAGYTF
CDR3 DNA: TGCAGCGTTGAAGGGTCTTGGGCTGGCTACACCTTC

V gene: TRBV20-1
clone size: -
D gene: -
J gene: TRBJ1-1
CDR3 protein: CSASMGAGEAFF
CDR3 DNA: TGCAGTGCTAGTATGGGGGCAGGTGAAGCTTTCTTT

V gene: TRBV5-1
clone size: -
D gene: -
J gene: TRBJ2-3
CDR3 protein: CASSLEHTSTDTQYF
CDR3 DNA: TGCGCCAGCAGCTTGGAGCATACTAGCACAGATACGCAGTATTTT

V gene: TRBV19
clone size: -
D gene: TRBD1
J gene: TRBJ2-1
CDR3 protein: CASSIQGQEPYNEQFF
CDR3 DNA: TGTGCCAGTAGTATCCAAGGACAGGAACCCTACAATGAGCAGTTCTTC

V gene: TRBV18
clone size: -
D gene: -
J gene: TRBJ2-5
CDR3 protein: CASSPGHRETQYF
CDR3 DNA: TGTGCCAGCTCACCGGGACACCGAGAGACCCAGTACTTC

V gene: TRBV2
clone size: -
D gene: -
J gene: TRBJ1-3
CDR3 protein: CASSVEGSGNTIYF
CDR3 DNA: TGTGCCAGCAGTGTGGAGGGTAGCGGAAACACCATATATTTT

V gene: TRBV7-3
clone size: -
D gene: -
J gene: TRBJ1-6
CDR3 protein: CASSLGGYNSPLHF
CDR3 DNA: TGTGCCAGCAGCTTAGGGGGGTATAATTCACCCCTCCACTTT

V gene: TRBV19
clone size: -
D gene: -
J gene: TRBJ2-3
CDR3 protein: CASSIGADLSTDTQYF
CDR3 DNA: TGTGCCAGTAGTATTGGGGCGGACCTAAGCACAGATACGCAGTATTTT

V gene: TRBV9
clone size: -
D gene: TRBD1
J gene: TRBJ2-5
CDR3 protein: CASSTTTGGSETQYF
CDR3 DNA: TGTGCCAGCAGCACCACGACAGGGGGCAGTGAGACCCAGTACTTC

V gene: TRBV19
clone size: -
D gene: TRBD2
J gene: TRBJ2-3
CDR3 protein: CASSFSGEGDTQYF
CDR3 DNA: TGTGCCAGTAGTTTCTCGGGGGAGGGAGATACGCAGTATTTT

V gene: TRBV28
clone size: -
D gene: -
J gene: TRBJ1-2
CDR3 protein: CASSLDLNYGYTF
CDR3 DNA: TGTGCCAGCAGTTTAGACCTGAACTATGGCTACACCTTC

V gene: TRBV5-1
clone size: -
D gene: -
J gene: TRBJ2-1
CDR3 protein: CASRIREYNEQFF
CDR3 DNA: TGCGCCAGCAGAATCCGGGAGTACAATGAGCAGTTCTTC

V gene: TRBV5-1
clone size: once
D gene: -
J gene: TRBJ2-5
CDR3 protein: CASSGSIATQETQYF
CDR3 DNA: TGCGCCAGCTCGGGCAGTATCGCCACCCAAGAGACCCAGTACTTC

V gene: TRBV20-1
clone size: -
D gene: TRBD2
J gene: TRBJ2-3
CDR3 protein: CSASQSGGARDTQYF
CDR3 DNA: TGCAGTGCTAGTCAAAGCGGGGGGGCCAGAGATACGCAGTATTTT

V gene: TRBV7-9
clone size: few
D gene: TRBD1
J gene: TRBJ1-2
CDR3 protein: CASSHDYPLDRDGYGYTF
CDR3 DNA: TGTGCCAGCAGCCACGACTACCCTCTCGACAGGGACGGATATGGCTACACCTTC

V gene: TRBV9
clone size: -
D gene: TRBD1
J gene: TRBJ1-2
CDR3 protein: CASSVDLKRQGYGYTF
CDR3 DNA: TGTGCCAGCAGCGTAGACCTCAAAAGACAGGGCTATGGCTACACCTTC

V gene: TRBV6-1
clone size: -
D gene: -
J gene: TRBJ1-6
CDR3 protein: CASSEEILDRVYSPLHF
CDR3 DNA: TGTGCCAGCAGTGAAGAAATTCTTGATCGGGTTTATTCACCCCTCCACTTT

V gene: TRBV4-1
clone size: -
D gene: -
J gene: TRBJ2-3
CDR3 protein: CASSQVMVPDTQYF
CDR3 DNA: TGCGCCAGCAGCCAAGTAATGGTCCCAGATACGCAGTATTTT

V gene: TRBV28
clone size: -
D gene: -
J gene: TRBJ2-2
CDR3 protein: CASGSEGDRRTGELFF
CDR3 DNA: TGTGCCAGCGGGTCGGAGGGCGATCGGAGAACCGGGGAGCTGTTTTTT

V gene: TRBV7-2
clone size: -
D gene: -
J gene: TRBJ1-3
CDR3 protein: CASSRVAGNTIYF
CDR3 DNA: TGTGCCAGCAGCAGGGTAGCTGGAAACACCATATATTTT

V gene: TRBV2
clone size: few
D gene: TRBD2
J gene: TRBJ2-1
CDR3 protein: CASSVVTSGANEQFF
CDR3 DNA: TGTGCCAGCAGTGTCGTGACTAGCGGGGCCAATGAGCAGTTCTTC

V gene: TRBV2
clone size: -
D gene: -
J gene: TRBJ2-2
CDR3 protein: CASSEVPVGELFF
CDR3 DNA: TGTGCCAGCAGTGAAGTCCCCGTAGGGGAGCTGTTTTTT

V gene: TRBV4-1
clone size: -
D gene: -
J gene: TRBJ1-1
CDR3 protein: CASSQDTGSHTEAFF
CDR3 DNA: TGCGCCAGCAGCCAAGATACAGGCTCGCACACTGAAGCTTTCTTT

V gene: TRBV11-2
clone size: -
D gene: -
J gene: TRBJ1-5
CDR3 protein: CASSSSGQPNQPQHF
CDR3 DNA: TGTGCCAGCAGCTCAAGCGGGCAGCCTAATCAGCCCCAGCATTTT

V gene: TRBV27
clone size: -
D gene: -
J gene: TRBJ1-2
CDR3 protein: CASSLTSGQPNYGYTF
CDR3 DNA: TGTGCCAGCAGTTTAACCTCCGGACAGCCTAACTATGGCTACACCTTC

V gene: TRBV30
clone size: -
D gene: -
J gene: TRBJ1-2
CDR3 protein: CAWSVSYGYTF
CDR3 DNA: TGTGCCTGGAGTGTTTCCTATGGCTACACCTTC

V gene: TRBV7-9
clone size: -
D gene: -
J gene: TRBJ1-1
CDR3 protein: CASRAGTENTEAFF
CDR3 DNA: TGTGCCAGCAGAGCCGGGACGGAGAACACTGAAGCTTTCTTT

V gene: TRBV18
clone size: -
D gene: -
J gene: TRBJ2-3
CDR3 protein: CASSPPGGTDTQYF
CDR3 DNA: TGTGCCAGCTCACCACCGGGGGGCACAGATACGCAGTATTTT

V gene: TRBV24-1
clone size: -
D gene: TRBD2
J gene: TRBJ2-5
CDR3 protein: CATSDPTLAGEETQYF
CDR3 DNA: TGTGCCACCAGTGACCCGACTTTAGCGGGTGAAGAGACCCAGTACTTC